The rows below give T cell receptor beta chains drawn from one sample of a study of cytomegalovirus exposure and HLA in healthy donors. Measured with immunoSEQ multiplex PCR; TCRdb has only the in-frame clones, and not every one. The sample lists over 75,000 clones, 70% to 80% occurring once. The specimen was PBMCs. These receptors were collected from a man in his 60s in good health and CMV-seropositive. The CDR3 runs from the conserved cysteine through the conserved F or W. A D gene is named only where the DNA matches it firmly. A row's size may be missing; if present it is once, few, many or a size class.

V gene	clone size	D gene	J gene	CDR3 protein	CDR3 DNA
TRBV18	.	TRBD1	TRBJ2-7	CASSPGVGTVYEQYF	TGTGCCAGCTCACCAGGGGTGGGGACAGTCTACGAGCAGTACTTC
TRBV7-9	.	TRBD1	TRBJ2-7	CASSQWDRGVYEQYF	TGTGCCAGCAGCCAATGGGACAGGGGGGTTTACGAGCAGTACTTC
TRBV11-2	few	TRBD1	TRBJ2-7	CASSLGHPQGATYEQYF	TGTGCCAGCAGCTTAGGTCACCCCCAGGGGGCCACCTACGAGCAGTACTTC
TRBV30	.	.	TRBJ1-1	CAWSVDRNTEAFF	TGTGCCTGGAGTGTCGACAGGAACACTGAAGCTTTCTTT
TRBV19	.	TRBD1	TRBJ1-2	CASSMPTDRFLGYTF	TGTGCCAGTAGTATGCCCACGGACAGGTTTCTCGGCTACACCTTC
TRBV19	once	TRBD1	TRBJ2-5	CASRQGVQETQYF	TGTGCCAGTAGACAGGGGGTACAAGAGACCCAGTACTTC
TRBV9	.	.	TRBJ2-1	CASSVVSIGVHNEQFF	TGTGCCAGCAGCGTAGTGAGTATAGGGGTCCACAATGAGCAGTTCTTC
TRBV28	.	.	TRBJ1-5	CASSLLAGNGNQPQHF	TGTGCCAGCAGTTTACTTGCAGGGAACGGCAATCAGCCCCAGCATTTT
TRBV15	.	TRBD2	TRBJ2-7	CATREGLAGEQYF	TGTGCCACCAGGGAGGGACTAGCGGGGGAGCAGTACTTC
TRBV6-1	.	TRBD1	TRBJ1-3	CASIYRDRRNTIYF	TGTGCCAGCATCTACCGGGACAGGAGAAACACCATATATTTT
TRBV7-3	once	TRBD1	TRBJ1-4	CASSLGQGQKLFF	TGTGCCAGCAGCTTGGGACAGGGTCAAAAACTGTTTTTT
TRBV25-1	.	.	TRBJ1-2	CASSKEDGYTF	TGTGCCAGCAGCAAGGAGGATGGCTACACCTTC
TRBV5-1	.	.	TRBJ2-3	CASSLDSSTDTQYF	TGCGCCAGCAGCTTGGACAGTAGCACAGATACGCAGTATTTT
TRBV27	.	TRBD1	TRBJ1-4	CASRPRTGAEKLFF	TGTGCCAGCAGGCCAAGGACAGGGGCTGAAAAACTGTTTTTT
TRBV7-9	once	.	TRBJ1-2	CASSLVVLDIVF	TGTGCCAGCAGCTTAGTCGTCTTGGACATAGTGTTC
TRBV15	.	TRBD2	TRBJ2-3	CATSRDWALAGVTDTQYF	TGTGCCACCAGCAGAGATTGGGCTCTAGCGGGGGTCACAGATACGCAGTATTTT
TRBV4-1	.	TRBD1	TRBJ2-7	CASGTASSYEQYF	TGCGCCAGCGGGACAGCGAGCTCCTACGAGCAGTACTTC
TRBV11-3	.	TRBD2	TRBJ2-1	CASSLDLGGFNEQFF	TGTGCCAGCAGCTTAGACCTCGGGGGGTTCAATGAGCAGTTCTTC
TRBV7-9	.	TRBD1	TRBJ1-4	CASIRDREQEKLFF	TGTGCCAGCATCAGGGACAGGGAGCAAGAAAAACTGTTTTTT
TRBV18	.	TRBD1	TRBJ1-6	CASSPGQGDSPLHF	TGTGCCAGCTCACCGGGACAGGGGGACTCACCCCTCCACTTT
TRBV5-1	.	.	TRBJ1-2	CASSQGFDYGYTF	TGCGCCAGCAGCCAGGGGTTTGACTATGGCTACACCTTC
TRBV19	.	.	TRBJ1-5	CASRNHRGQPQHF	TGTGCCAGTAGGAACCACCGGGGTCAGCCCCAGCATTTT
TRBV7-9	.	TRBD1	TRBJ2-4	CASSGRQGWNIQYF	TGTGCCAGCAGCGGCCGACAGGGATGGAACATTCAGTACTTC
TRBV6-5	.	TRBD2	TRBJ2-1	CASSYLSGGAGEQFF	TGTGCCAGCAGTTATCTAAGCGGGGGGGCCGGTGAGCAGTTCTTC
TRBV18	.	.	TRBJ2-7	CASSPNPILHEQYF	TGTGCCAGCTCACCAAACCCTATATTACACGAGCAGTACTTC
TRBV5-1	.	.	TRBJ2-5	CASSLFPGSIQETQYF	TGCGCCAGCAGCTTGTTCCCAGGATCTATCCAAGAGACCCAGTACTTC
TRBV18	.	.	TRBJ2-5	CASSPPTFRETQYF	TGTGCCAGCTCACCACCGACATTTCGGGAGACCCAGTACTTC
TRBV27	.	TRBD2	TRBJ2-3	CASSLKGGGTSYF	TGTGCCAGCAGTTTAAAAGGCGGGGGGACAAGTTATTTT
TRBV9	.	TRBD2	TRBJ2-5	CASSVDWSGGGETQYF	TGTGCCAGCAGCGTAGATTGGTCGGGGGGAGGAGAGACCCAGTACTTC
TRBV5-4	.	TRBD1	TRBJ1-1	CASRPGQGSEAFF	TGTGCCAGCAGACCCGGACAGGGGTCTGAAGCTTTCTTT
TRBV5-1	.	TRBD2	TRBJ2-1	CASSWTSGGANEQFF	TGCGCCAGCAGCTGGACTAGCGGGGGGGCTAATGAGCAGTTCTTC
TRBV5-6	.	.	TRBJ1-1	CASSLVGSMVNTEAFF	TGTGCCAGCAGCTTGGTGGGCAGCATGGTGAACACTGAAGCTTTCTTT
TRBV19	once	TRBD2	TRBJ2-3	CASSSPTSGGDTQYF	TGTGCCAGTAGTTCACCGACTAGCGGGGGTGATACGCAGTATTTT
TRBV30	.	.	TRBJ2-3	CAWSVLAQDPQYF	TGTGCCTGGAGTGTACTAGCTCAGGACCCACAGTATTTT
TRBV27	.	TRBD1	TRBJ2-3	CASSLWRGTGNGDTQYF	TGTGCCAGCAGTTTATGGCGCGGGACAGGGAATGGAGATACGCAGTATTTT
TRBV7-9	.	TRBD1	TRBJ1-1	CASSGQGIISSEAFF	TGTGCCAGCAGCGGACAGGGAATTATTTCTAGTGAAGCTTTCTTT
TRBV6-5	few	.	TRBJ2-5	CASRRTDQETQYF	TGTGCCAGCAGGCGCACGGACCAAGAGACCCAGTACTTC
TRBV19	few	.	TRBJ1-1	CASTVGRPPEAFF	TGTGCCAGTACGGTCGGCAGGCCCCCTGAAGCTTTCTTT
TRBV28	once	TRBD2	TRBJ2-5	CASSRPLAGGASGETQYF	TGTGCCAGCAGTCGCCCACTAGCGGGGGGGGCCTCCGGAGAGACCCAGTACTTC
TRBV7-9	.	.	TRBJ2-7	CSSSPLGYEQYF	TGTTCCAGCAGCCCCCTCGGCTACGAGCAGTACTTC
TRBV10-3	few	TRBD1	TRBJ1-2	CAISDGRTGIQHGYTF	TGTGCCATCAGTGATGGTAGGACAGGGATACAACACGGCTACACCTTC
TRBV4-1	.	TRBD2	TRBJ2-4	CASSQDGAGGPVDIQYF	TGCGCCAGCAGCCAAGATGGGGCGGGGGGGCCTGTCGACATTCAGTACTTC
TRBV30	.	TRBD1	TRBJ1-5	CAWTPDRAYQPQHF	TGTGCCTGGACCCCGGACAGGGCATATCAGCCCCAGCATTTT
TRBV7-9	once	TRBD2	TRBJ2-3	CASSILAGVRDTQYF	TGTGCCAGCAGCATACTAGCGGGGGTCAGAGATACGCAGTATTTT
TRBV18	.	.	TRBJ2-7	CASSPNGTPYEQYF	TGTGCCAGCTCACCAAACGGGACTCCGTACGAGCAGTACTTC
TRBV18	.	.	TRBJ1-1	CANSSGGITEAFF	TGTGCCAACTCATCTGGCGGGATTACTGAAGCTTTCTTT
TRBV6-6	.	.	TRBJ1-1	CASTLDAQYEAFF	TGTGCCAGCACCCTAGACGCCCAGTATGAAGCTTTCTTT
TRBV27	.	TRBD1	TRBJ1-6	CASSLSQGGNSPLHF	TGTGCCAGCAGTTTATCACAGGGGGGAAATTCACCCCTCCACTTT
TRBV4-1	.	.	TRBJ2-1	CASSRDRGSSYNEQFF	TGCGCCAGCAGCCGAGACAGAGGTAGCTCCTACAATGAGCAGTTCTTC
TRBV7-2	.	TRBD1	TRBJ2-7	CASSGQGSGGYEQYF	TGTGCCAGCAGCGGACAGGGATCAGGGGGATACGAGCAGTACTTC
TRBV7-2	.	TRBD1	TRBJ2-4	CASSKRGDRENIQYF	TGTGCCAGCAGCAAGAGGGGGGACAGGGAAAACATTCAGTACTTC
TRBV29-1	.	TRBD1	TRBJ2-1	CSDRQGANGQFF	TGCAGCGATCGACAGGGGGCGAATGGGCAGTTCTTC
TRBV2	.	TRBD2	TRBJ2-5	CAWGTSGGRKTQYF	TGTGCCTGGGGGACTAGCGGGGGGCGGAAGACCCAGTACTTC
TRBV28	.	.	TRBJ1-1	CASSLKSSRRGTEAFF	TGTGCCAGCAGTTTGAAGTCTTCCCGAAGGGGCACTGAAGCTTTCTTT